The source of this T cell receptor beta chain is a study of blood T cell repertoires in COVID-19. Study in general: There were acute and convalescent COVID-19 samples, and they came from the United States, Italy and Spain. PBMCs, B-cell-depleted T cells, or T cells provided the cDNA or gDNA that made up the material.

This CDR3 spans 15 amino acids. The V gene end was trimmed by 6 bases and the J gene end by 4 bases; junction bases not matched to a gene: 9. Germline V gene sequence: CDR1 LGHDT, CDR2 YNNKEL (reference sequence). Per the original data handling: It was from reference gene primer amplification that nucleated cell counts were estimated. Produced via immunoSEQ multiplex PCR; TCRdb's table is partial and in-frame only. Clonal size and the V and J genes are those of that table, whereas D and trimming came from the DNA. This sample has about 100,000 clones, with roughly nine tenths found just once. What was sequenced was peripheral blood. The chain carries TRBV3-1 (or the pseudogene TRBV3-2) and TRBJ1-3, with 7 bases that match TRBD1. The sequence derives from a man aged 30-40 years in a cohort sampled during active COVID-19. The CDR3 protein is CASSPYDRAGNTIYF. As DNA, the CDR3 is TGTGCCAGCAGTCCCTACGACAGGGCGGGAAACACCATATATTTT.